This TCR beta chain was identified during a study of human T cells and chemical hapten exposure. The overall study: Per-sample TCR yield variation was attributed mainly to small pooled library volume differences. General study results and limits: TCRs at high frequency, those above 1 in 1000, did not change with DPC sensitization.

Individual cDNA molecules received unique molecular identifiers in the library. Each CDR3 protein gets one entry after TCRdb re-called the RACE reads with MiXCR. The profile shows about 77,000 distinct CDR3 sequences, roughly 7.9% of them singletons. Time point of the sample: healthy volunteer bleed at 6 weeks. Total RNA extraction was carried out from unfractionated whole blood. The germline gives CDR1 SGDLS, CDR2 YYNGEE. The V end lost 4 bases, the J end lost 3 bases, and 11 bases lay between the germline ends. The CDR3 extends over 13 amino acids. There are a few counts of this clonotype. Its antigen is not known.

The sample comprised whole blood. The chain carries TRBV9 and TRBJ2-7, with D hard to call. The receptor comes from a female donor in good health. Some clones in this sample may be carry-over from other donors' samples. In DNA form, the CDR3 reads TGTGCCAGCAGCCTCGGACCGGTCTACGAGCAGTACTTC. Amino acid sequence: CASSLGPVYEQYF. Together with reference TRBV9 and TRBJ2-7, the CDR3 gives the full variable domain: DSGVTQTPKHLITATGQRVTLRCSPRSGDLSVYWYQQSLDQGLQFLIQYYNGEERAKGNILERFSAQQFPDLHSELNLSSLELGDSALYFCASSLGPVYEQYFGPGTRLTVT.